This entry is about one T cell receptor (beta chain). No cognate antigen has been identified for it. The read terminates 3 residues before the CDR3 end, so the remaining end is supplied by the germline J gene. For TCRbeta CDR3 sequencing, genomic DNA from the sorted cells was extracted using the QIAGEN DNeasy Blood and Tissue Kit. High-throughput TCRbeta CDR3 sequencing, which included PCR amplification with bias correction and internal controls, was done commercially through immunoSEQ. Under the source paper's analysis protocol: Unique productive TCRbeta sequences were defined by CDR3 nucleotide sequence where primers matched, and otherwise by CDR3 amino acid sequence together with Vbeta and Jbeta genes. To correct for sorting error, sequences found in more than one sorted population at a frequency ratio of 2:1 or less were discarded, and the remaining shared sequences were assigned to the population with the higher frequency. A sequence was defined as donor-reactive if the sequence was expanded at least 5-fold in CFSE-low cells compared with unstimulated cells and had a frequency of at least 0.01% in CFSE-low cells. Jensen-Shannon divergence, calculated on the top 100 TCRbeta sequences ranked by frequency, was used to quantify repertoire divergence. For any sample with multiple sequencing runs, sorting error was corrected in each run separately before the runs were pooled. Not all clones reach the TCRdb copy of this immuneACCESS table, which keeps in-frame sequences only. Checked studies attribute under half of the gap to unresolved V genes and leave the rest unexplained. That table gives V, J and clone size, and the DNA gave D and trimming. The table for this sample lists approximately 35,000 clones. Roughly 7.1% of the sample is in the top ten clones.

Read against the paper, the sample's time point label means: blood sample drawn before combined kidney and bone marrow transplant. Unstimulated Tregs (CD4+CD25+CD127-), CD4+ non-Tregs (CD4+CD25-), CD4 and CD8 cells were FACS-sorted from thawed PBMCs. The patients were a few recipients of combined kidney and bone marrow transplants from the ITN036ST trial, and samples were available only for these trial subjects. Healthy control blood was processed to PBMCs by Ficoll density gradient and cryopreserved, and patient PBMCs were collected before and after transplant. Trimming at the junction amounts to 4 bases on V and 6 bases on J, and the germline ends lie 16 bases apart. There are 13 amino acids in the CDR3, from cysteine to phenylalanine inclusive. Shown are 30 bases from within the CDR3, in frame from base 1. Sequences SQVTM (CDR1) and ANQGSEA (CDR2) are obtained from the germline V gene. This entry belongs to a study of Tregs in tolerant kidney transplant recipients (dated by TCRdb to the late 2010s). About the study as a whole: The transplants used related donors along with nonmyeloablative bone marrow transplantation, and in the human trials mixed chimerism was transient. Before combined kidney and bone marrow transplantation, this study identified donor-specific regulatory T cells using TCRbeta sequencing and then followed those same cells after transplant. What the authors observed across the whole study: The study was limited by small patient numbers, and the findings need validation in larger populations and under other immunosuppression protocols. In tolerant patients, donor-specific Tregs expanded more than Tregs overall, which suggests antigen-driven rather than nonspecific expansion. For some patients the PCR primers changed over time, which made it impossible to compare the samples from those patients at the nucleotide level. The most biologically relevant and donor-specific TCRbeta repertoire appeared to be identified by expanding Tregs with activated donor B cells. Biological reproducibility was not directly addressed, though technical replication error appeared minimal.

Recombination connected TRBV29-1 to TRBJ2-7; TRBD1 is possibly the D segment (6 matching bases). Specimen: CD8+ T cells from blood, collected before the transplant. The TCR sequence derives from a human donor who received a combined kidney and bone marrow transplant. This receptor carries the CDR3 CSVVWQGNGEQYF. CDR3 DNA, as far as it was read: TGCAGCGTTGTTTGGCAGGGGAACGGCGAG.